This T cell receptor beta chain was identified in a study of T cells expressing NK-cell markers. Study background: Each TCR beta repertoire originated in sorted T cells that were CD3+CD56+NKG2C+, CD3+CD56+NKG2C- or CD3+CD56-NKG2C+. In the group of eight sequenced donors, seven were HCMV-seropositive and one was seronegative.

Germline CDR1 SQVTM, CDR2 ANQGSEA. The CDR3 contains 14 residues. cDNA encoding TCR beta was synthesized via 5'RACE template switching incorporating UMIs. With the 5' RACE reads reprocessed, TCRdb shows one record per CDR3 protein and no DNA. Its clone listing holds 450,000 to 600,000 distinct CDR3 sequences. The receptor comes from a man aged 18 to 30 in good health. Sequencing input: blood T cells: a sorted CD56 or NKG2C T cell subset, CD4+ or CD8+ T cells, or bulk PBMC T cells (not recorded which). J is TRBJ1-2 and V is TRBV29-1; the D gene TCRdb calls, TRBD1, cannot be checked with no DNA. The CDR3 loop reads CSVEERTGEYGYTF.